These 31 T cell receptor beta chains came from one sample sequenced in a study of shared clonotypes between healthy human individuals. TCRdb's table, derived via immunoSEQ multiplex PCR, lists solely in-frame clones and lacks some. The sample consists of some 2,100,000 clones, 90% to 97% of them appearing once. The sample comprised naive CD4+ T cells sorted from blood. Described subset: CD45RA+ positively selected. Source of these receptors: a man aged 18 to 35 in good health.

This clone was observed a single time. J is TRBJ1-6 and V is TRBV19; possible D gene TRBD1, 6 bases. The ends were cut back, 6 bases at V and 10 bases at J, with 19 bases in the middle. Germline V lookup: CDR1 LNHDA, CDR2 SQIVND (reference sequence). The CDR3 spans 15 residues. This CDR3 reads CASSHPGTISSPLHF. CDR3 DNA sequence: TGTGCCAGTAGCCACCCCGGGACAATAAGCTCACCCCTCCACTTT. Filled out from reference TRBV19 and TRBJ1-6, the complete variable domain reads DGGITQSPKYLFRKEGQNVTLSCEQNLNHDAMYWYRQDPGQGLRLIYYSQIVNDFQKGDIAEGYSVSREKKESFPLTVTSAQKNPTAFYLCASSHPGTISSPLHFGNGTRLTVT.

The chain joins TRBV4-1 to TRBJ1-2, with D maybe TRBD1 (5 bases). Between the trimmed V and J ends, which lost 0 bases and 3 bases, there was a span of 8 bases. CDR1 and CDR2 (germline): MGHRA, YSYEKL. The CDR3 is made up of 14 amino acids. CDR3 sequence reads: CASSQDQGYYGYTF. The CDR3 DNA reads TGCGCCAGCAGCCAAGATCAGGGCTACTATGGCTACACCTTC.

This sequence joins TRBV7-9 and TRBJ1-1; TRBD1 agrees at 9 bases. V shed 5 bases and J 1 base; nucleotides not matched to a gene: 14. Looked up from germline, CDR1 is SEHNR and CDR2 is FQNEAQ (reference sequence). The CDR3 consists of 18 residues. CDR3 loop: CASSKFLGRTGENTEAFF. DNA for the CDR3: TGTGCCAGCAGCAAATTTTTAGGGCGGACAGGGGAGAACACTGAAGCTTTCTTT.

This clone occurred once. V usage is TRBV14 and J usage is TRBJ1-2, with D unclear. The CDR3 length is 15 residues. V shed 1 base and J shed 5 bases, with 14 bases lying between them. Germline values: CDR1 SGHDN, CDR2 FVKESK. CDR3 DNA sequence: TGTGCCAGCAGCCAAGGGCACTTCTCTTCTTATGGCTACACCTTC. Amino acid sequence: CASSQGHFSSYGYTF.

The chain joins TRBV5-1 to TRBJ1-3, with unresolved D. V lost 3 bases and J lost 0, with 7 bases in between. The CDR3 length is 14 residues. Germline V gives CDR1 SGHRS, CDR2 YFSETQ. As DNA, the CDR3 is TGCGCCAGCAGCTCTGCCGTCTCTGGAAACACCATATATTTT. This codes for CASSSAVSGNTIYF.

The CDR3 sequence: CASMVPGLVLAKNIQYF. As DNA, the CDR3 is TGCGCCAGCATGGTACCGGGACTAGTGTTAGCCAAAAACATTCAGTACTTC. The rearrangement uses TRBV10-2 and TRBJ2-4, with 8 bases aligning to TRBD2. The germline gives CDR1 WSHSY, CDR2 SAAADI. J was trimmed by 0 bases and V by 7 bases; bases with no gene match: 11. The CDR3 loop spans 17 amino acids.

In regard to this clone: This sample also contains other DNA sequences that code for the same CDR3. The genes are TRBV2 and TRBJ2-2; D is unclear. CDR3 length equals 11 residues. V dropped 6 bases and J dropped 4 bases, with 3 bases sitting between them. Germline loops: CDR1 SNHLY, CDR2 FYNNEI. As DNA, the CDR3 is TGTGCCAGCAGCCCCACCGGGGAGCTGTTTTTT. Protein sequence: CASSPTGELFF.

This chain links TRBV5-1 with TRBJ1-2, with D maybe TRBD1 (5 bases). Trimming took off 4 bases at V and 8 bases at J, with 15 bases between the two ends. The CDR3 runs 13 residues. In germline, CDR1 is SGHRS, CDR2 YFSETQ. The CDR3 loop is CASSISSGEGYTF. CDR3 in DNA: TGCGCCAGCAGCATCAGCTCGGGGGAGGGCTACACCTTC.

CDR3 protein: CASRLAGGYGYTF. DNA of the CDR3: TGTGCCAGCAGATTGGCAGGGGGTTATGGCTACACCTTC. This chain links TRBV2 with TRBJ1-2; 7 positions match TRBD1. Germline V gene data show CDR1 as SNHLY and CDR2 as FYNNEI. The CDR3 consists of 13 residues. With V trimmed by 6 bases and J by 5 bases, 6 bases remained unmatched.

The V gene is TRBV11-2, the J gene TRBJ2-7, with 7 bases matching TRBD2. V was clipped by 1 base and J by 3 bases; unmatched bases: 3. Looked up from germline, CDR1 is SGHAT and CDR2 is FQNNGV. The CDR3 spans 14 residues. The CDR3 loop reads CASSLVGGNYEQYF. Written as DNA, the CDR3 is TGTGCCAGCAGCTTAGTGGGGGGGAACTACGAGCAGTACTTC.

The count of this clone is one. The chain combines TRBV4-1 with TRBJ2-1, with 14 bases that match TRBD2. Germline V gene data show CDR1 as MGHRA and CDR2 as YSYEKL. Germline trimming cut 5 bases from V and 6 bases from J; bases unmatched to any gene: 6. The CDR3 runs 16 residues. Written as DNA, the CDR3 is TGCGCCAGCAGCGAGAGACTAGCGGGAGGGCCCAATGAGCAGTTCTTC. It encodes CASSERLAGGPNEQFF.

The chain employs TRBV5-1 and TRBJ2-2; D perhaps matches TRBD2 (5 bases). The CDR3 contains 16 residues. Between the trimmed V and J ends, which lost 0 bases and 5 bases, there was a span of 14 bases. In germline, CDR1 is SGHRS, CDR2 YFSETQ. CDR3 coding DNA: TGCGCCAGCAGCTTGGGTCCCACCCCGGGAACCGGGGAGCTGTTTTTT. This encodes CASSLGPTPGTGELFF.

This clone was counted a single time. Other DNA sequences within the sample encode an identical CDR3. CDR3 in DNA: TGTGCCTGGACGGACAGCTCCTACGAGCAGTACTTC. Translating it yields CAWTDSSYEQYF. The chain carries TRBV30 and TRBJ2-7; D might be TRBD1 (6 bases). Trimming stripped 4 bases from V and 0 bases from J, with 7 bases between. The CDR3 runs to 12 residues. The germline V gene has CDR1 GTSNPN and CDR2 SVGIG (reference sequence). Variable domain in full (rest from reference TRBV30 and TRBJ2-7): SQTIHQWPATLVQPVGSPLSLECTVEGTSNPNLYWYRQAAGRGLQLLFYSVGIGQISSEVPQNLSASRPQDRQFILSSKKLLLSDSGFYLCAWTDSSYEQYFGPGTRLTVT.

This chain uses TRBV2 with TRBJ1-5; 10 bases map to TRBD1. Germline assignment: CDR1 SNHLY and CDR2 FYNNEI. The CDR3 has 13 amino acids. Trimming removed 6 bases from V and 7 bases from J; junction bases left unmatched: 3. In DNA form, the CDR3 reads TGTGCCAGCAGCGGGACAGGGGCCCAGCCCCAGCATTTT. This translates into CASSGTGAQPQHF.

The chain combines TRBV5-6 with TRBJ1-4, with D possibly being TRBD1 (5 bases). The germline CDR1 and CDR2 sequences are SGHDT and YYEEEE. This CDR3 region has 16 residues. The V gene lost 4 bases and the J gene lost 6 bases, with 19 bases spanning the gap. The CDR3 region is CASSASARQTYEKLFF. CDR3 DNA: TGTGCCAGCAGCGCGAGCGCGAGACAGACCTATGAAAAACTGTTTTTT.

V is TRBV4-1 and J is TRBJ2-7, with D tentatively TRBD1 or TRBD2 (5 bases each). With 4 bases removed from V and 0 bases from J, the gap between germline ends came to 16 bases. The germline V gene encodes CDR1 MGHRA and CDR2 YSYEKL. CDR3 length: 16 residues. The CDR3 nucleotides are TGCGCCAGCAGCCCTCTGGGACCCCCTAGCTCCTACGAGCAGTACTTC. Encoded protein: CASSPLGPPSSYEQYF.

The CDR3 loop is CASSHGRGSEKLFF. CDR3 coding DNA: TGCGCCAGCAGCCACGGTCGGGGTTCGGAAAAACTGTTTTTT. The J gene is TRBJ1-4, the V gene TRBV4-1; D is uncertain. V shed 3 bases and J shed 8 bases, with 13 bases lying between them. Germline values: CDR1 MGHRA, CDR2 YSYEKL. The length of the CDR3 is 14 residues.

The chain carries TRBV6-5 and TRBJ2-3, with D perhaps matching TRBD1 (5 bases). The CDR3 runs 14 residues. Deletions cut 5 bases from V and 2 bases from J, with 11 bases between. Germline V gene data show CDR1 as MNHEY and CDR2 as SVGAGI. This CDR3 reads CASSTQGITDTQYF. In DNA, the CDR3 is TGTGCCAGCAGTACCCAGGGAATCACAGATACGCAGTATTTT.

V gene TRBV4-2 combines with J gene TRBJ1-1; 7 positions match TRBD1. Germline V gene sequence: CDR1 LGHNA, CDR2 YNFKEQ. The junction had 4 bases not matched to a gene; V was cut back by 3 bases and J by 0 bases. The CDR3 is 15 residues long. CDR3 bases: TGTGCCAGCAGCCACCCGGGACAGTTGAACACTGAAGCTTTCTTT. Translating it yields CASSHPGQLNTEAFF.

The V and J genes are TRBV10-3 and TRBJ2-7; 7 bases match TRBD1. After removal of 3 bases from V and 6 bases from J, the junction contained 5 bases not matched to a gene. This CDR3 comprises 13 residues. Per the germline V gene, CDR1 is ENHRY and CDR2 is SYGVKD. The CDR3 region has the DNA TGTGCCATCAGTGATAGGGCAGGGGGCGAGCAGTACTTC. As protein: CAISDRAGGEQYF.

This rearrangement joins TRBV10-1 to TRBJ1-1; a possible D gene is TRBD1 (5 bases). Germline CDR1 is WNHNN and CDR2 is SYGVQD (reference sequence). This CDR3 has 13 amino acids. V gave up 5 bases and J gave up 2 bases, with 9 bases separating them. CDR3 bases: TGCGCCAGCAGTCTTCAGGGCAACACTGAAGCTTTCTTT. As protein: CASSLQGNTEAFF.

The CDR3 nucleotides read TGCAGTGTCGGCTACTACGAGCAGTACTTC. The encoded protein is CSVGYYEQYF. The chain links TRBV20-1 to TRBJ2-7, with D unresolved. This CDR3 is 10 amino acids long. Germline loops: CDR1 DFQATT, CDR2 SNEGSKA (reference sequence). The ends were cut back, 7 bases at V and 3 bases at J, with 7 bases in the middle.

The CDR3 nucleotides are TGTGCCAGTAAACCGGACGGAAAAAACATTCAGTACTTC. This sequence encodes CASKPDGKNIQYF. The chain is built from TRBV19 and TRBJ2-4; D unclear. V was trimmed by 7 bases and J by 4 bases, leaving 11 bases between them. This CDR3 contains 13 residues. Germline V gives CDR1 LNHDA, CDR2 SQIVND (reference sequence).

V is TRBV6-1 and J is TRBJ1-1, with D tentatively TRBD1 (5 bases). V was shortened by 5 bases and J by 0 bases, with 22 bases between the two germline ends. The CDR3 is 18 amino acids. From germline, CDR1 is MNHNS and CDR2 SASEGT. This chain's CDR3 is CASSKVGTPNRVNTEAFF. The DNA for the CDR3 is TGTGCCAGCAGTAAAGTAGGGACCCCAAATCGCGTGAACACTGAAGCTTTCTTT.

Points on this clone: This same CDR3 is encoded by further DNA sequences in the sample. The chain recombines TRBV28 with TRBJ2-7, with D uncertain. From germline, CDR1 is MDHEN and CDR2 SYDVKM. The CDR3 covers 12 residues. V shed 6 bases and J shed 3 bases, with 9 bases lying between them. The CDR3 spells CASSQGIYEQYF. The CDR3 DNA reads TGTGCCAGCAGCCAAGGGATCTACGAGCAGTACTTC.

Note on this clone: The sample has other DNA sequences that encode this CDR3 too. The rearrangement uses TRBV18 and TRBJ2-7; possibly TRBD1 for D (6 bases). The CDR3 runs 15 residues. The ends were cut back, 3 bases at V and 2 bases at J, with 14 bases in the middle. Germline values: CDR1 KGHSH, CDR2 LQKENI. The CDR3 DNA sequence: TGTGCCAGCTCACCGGGTCAGGGGTTGACCTACGAGCAGTACTTC. This codes for CASSPGQGLTYEQYF.

With respect to this clone: Other DNA variants within this sample encode the same CDR3. This chain links TRBV30 with TRBJ2-5, with 7 bases fitting TRBD1. The V gene's germline CDR1 is GTSNPN and CDR2 SVGIG (reference sequence). Trimming removed 1 base from V and 4 bases from J; junction bases left unmatched: 0. This CDR3 comprises 12 residues. CDR3 sequence: CAWSAGGETQYF. DNA of the CDR3: TGTGCCTGGAGTGCAGGGGGAGAGACCCAGTACTTC. The whole variable domain, remainder taken from reference TRBV30 and TRBJ2-5, is SQTIHQWPATLVQPVGSPLSLECTVEGTSNPNLYWYRQAAGRGLQLLFYSVGIGQISSEVPQNLSASRPQDRQFILSSKKLLLSDSGFYLCAWSAGGETQYFGPGTRLLVL.

This chain joins TRBV28 and TRBJ2-3; D possibly corresponds to TRBD1 (6 bases). V lost 5 bases to trimming and J lost 1 base, with 13 bases between them. The CDR3 length is 15 residues. CDR1 is MDHEN, CDR2 SYDVKM, per germline. CDR3 sequence: CASSPSTGGTDTQYF. Here the CDR3 DNA reads TGTGCCAGCAGTCCCTCGACAGGAGGCACAGATACGCAGTATTTT.

This chain joins TRBV18 and TRBJ2-7, with 11 bases aligning to TRBD2. The V gene end was trimmed by 3 bases and the J gene end by 12 bases; junction bases not matched to a gene: 13. Germline V gives CDR1 KGHSH, CDR2 LQKENI. The CDR3 sequence is 15 residues long. CDR3 coding DNA: TGTGCCAGCTCACCTTCGGCAGGACTAGCGGGCCCGAGGTACTTC. It is translated as CASSPSAGLAGPRYF.

This chain uses TRBV18 with TRBJ2-1; 10 bases agree with TRBD2. V was pared by 3 bases and J by 5 bases, with 4 bases of the junction left unmatched. CDR3 length equals 15 residues. Germline-derived CDR1 and CDR2 are KGHSH and LQKENI. The CDR3 nucleotides read TGTGCCAGCTCACCCACTAGCGGGGCCAACAATGAGCAGTTCTTC. This gives the protein CASSPTSGANNEQFF.

This chain joins TRBV7-6 and TRBJ2-6, with 8 bases that match TRBD1. Germline V lookup: CDR1 SGHVS, CDR2 FNYEAQ. There are 16 residues in the CDR3. The J segment lost 4 bases and the V segment lost 4 bases, leaving 6 bases of the junction unmatched. CDR3 DNA: TGTGCCAGCAGCTCGTGGACAGGGTCAGGGGCCAACGTCCTGACTTTC. This translates into CASSSWTGSGANVLTF.